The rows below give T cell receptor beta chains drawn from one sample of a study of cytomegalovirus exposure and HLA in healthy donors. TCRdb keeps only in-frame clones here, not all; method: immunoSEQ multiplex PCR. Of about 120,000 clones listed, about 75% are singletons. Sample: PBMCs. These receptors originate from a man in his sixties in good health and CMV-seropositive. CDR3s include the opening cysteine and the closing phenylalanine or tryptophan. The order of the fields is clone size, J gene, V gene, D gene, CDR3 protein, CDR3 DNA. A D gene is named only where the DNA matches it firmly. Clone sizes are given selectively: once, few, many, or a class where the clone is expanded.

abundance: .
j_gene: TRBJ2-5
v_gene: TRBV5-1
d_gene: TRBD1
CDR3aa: CASSYGTADETQYF
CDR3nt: TGCGCCAGCAGCTACGGGACAGCAGACGAGACCCAGTACTTC

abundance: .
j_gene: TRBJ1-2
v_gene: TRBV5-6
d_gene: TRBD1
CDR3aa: CASSLGGGGYGYTF
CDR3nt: TGTGCCAGCAGCTTAGGAGGGGGCGGCTATGGCTACACCTTC

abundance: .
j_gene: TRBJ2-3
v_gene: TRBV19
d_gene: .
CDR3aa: CASSIRGGDTQYF
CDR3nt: TGTGCCAGTAGTATAAGGGGGGGAGATACGCAGTATTTT

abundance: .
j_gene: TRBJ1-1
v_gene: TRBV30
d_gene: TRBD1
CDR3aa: CALAGAGGWNTEAFF
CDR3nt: TGTGCCCTAGCGGGGGCAGGGGGGTGGAACACTGAAGCTTTCTTT

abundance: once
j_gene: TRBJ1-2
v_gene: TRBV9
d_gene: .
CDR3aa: CASKGGGAGGNYGYTF
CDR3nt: TGTGCCAGCAAAGGTGGGGGGGCTGGTGGAAACTATGGCTACACCTTC

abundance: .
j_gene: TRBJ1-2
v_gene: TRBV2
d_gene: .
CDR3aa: CASTPGRSGYTF
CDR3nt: TGTGCCAGCACCCCAGGCCGCAGCGGCTACACCTTC

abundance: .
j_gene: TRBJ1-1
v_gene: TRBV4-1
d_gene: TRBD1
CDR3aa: CASSQGTGDHKAFF
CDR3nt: TGCGCCAGCAGCCAAGGGACAGGGGATCATAAGGCTTTCTTT

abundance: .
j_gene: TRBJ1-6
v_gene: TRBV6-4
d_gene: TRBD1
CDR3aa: CASSPDRGSTAPLHF
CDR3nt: TGTGCCAGCAGTCCCGACAGGGGAAGTACTGCACCCCTCCACTTT

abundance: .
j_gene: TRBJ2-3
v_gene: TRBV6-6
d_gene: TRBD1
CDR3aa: CASRGTGISTDTQYF
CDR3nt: TGTGCCAGCAGGGGGACAGGCATAAGCACAGATACGCAGTATTTT

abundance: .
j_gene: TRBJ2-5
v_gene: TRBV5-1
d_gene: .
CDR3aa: CASSLGVQETQYF
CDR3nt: TGCGCCAGCAGCCTCGGGGTCCAAGAGACCCAGTACTTC

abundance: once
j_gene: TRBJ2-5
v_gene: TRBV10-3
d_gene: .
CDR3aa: CAIMGTLGETQYF
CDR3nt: TGTGCCATCATGGGGACTCTTGGCGAGACCCAGTACTTC

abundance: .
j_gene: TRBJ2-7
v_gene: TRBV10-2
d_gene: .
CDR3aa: CARHTGKEQYF
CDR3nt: TGCGCCAGACACACGGGAAAAGAGCAGTACTTC

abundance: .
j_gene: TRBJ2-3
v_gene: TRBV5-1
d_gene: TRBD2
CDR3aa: CASSLSGGGLAGDTQYF
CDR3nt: TGCGCCAGCAGCCTTTCTGGTGGCGGGTTAGCGGGAGATACGCAGTATTTT

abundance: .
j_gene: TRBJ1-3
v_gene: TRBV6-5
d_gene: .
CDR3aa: CASSYLGVRNTIYF
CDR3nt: TGTGCCAGCAGTTACTTGGGCGTTCGAAACACCATATATTTT

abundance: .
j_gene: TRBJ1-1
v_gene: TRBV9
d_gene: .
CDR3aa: CASSGTGDTEAFF
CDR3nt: TGTGCCAGCAGCGGGACGGGGGACACTGAAGCTTTCTTT

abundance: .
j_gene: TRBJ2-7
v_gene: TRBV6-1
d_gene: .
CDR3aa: CASSQEAGYYEQYF
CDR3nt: TGTGCCAGCAGCCAGGAGGCGGGGTACTACGAGCAGTACTTC

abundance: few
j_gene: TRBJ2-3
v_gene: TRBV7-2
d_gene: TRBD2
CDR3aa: CASSLAGLTDTQYF
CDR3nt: TGTGCCAGCAGCCTAGCGGGCCTCACAGATACGCAGTATTTT

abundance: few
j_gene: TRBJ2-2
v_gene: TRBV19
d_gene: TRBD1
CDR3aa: CASSIGTGGLGELFF
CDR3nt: TGTGCCAGTAGTATTGGGACAGGGGGCCTCGGGGAGCTGTTTTTT

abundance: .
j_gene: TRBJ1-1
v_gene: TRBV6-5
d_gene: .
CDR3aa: CASSQMTRTEAFF
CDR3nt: TGTGCCAGCAGTCAAATGACACGCACTGAAGCTTTCTTT

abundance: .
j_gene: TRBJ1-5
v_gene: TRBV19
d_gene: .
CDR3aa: CATSRPNQPQHF
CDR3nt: TGTGCCACCTCGAGGCCAAATCAGCCCCAGCATTTT

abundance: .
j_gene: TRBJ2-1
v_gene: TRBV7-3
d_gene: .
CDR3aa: CASSPVVGSYNEQFF
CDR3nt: TGTGCCAGCAGCCCCGTAGTTGGCTCCTACAATGAGCAGTTCTTC

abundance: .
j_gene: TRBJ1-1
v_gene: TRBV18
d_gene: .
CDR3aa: CASSQGKNTEAFF
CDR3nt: TGTGCCAGCTCACAGGGGAAGAACACTGAAGCTTTCTTT

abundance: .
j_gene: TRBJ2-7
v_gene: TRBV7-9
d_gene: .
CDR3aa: CASSLEDSSYEQYF
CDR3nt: TGTGCCAGCAGCTTAGAGGACAGCTCCTACGAGCAGTACTTC

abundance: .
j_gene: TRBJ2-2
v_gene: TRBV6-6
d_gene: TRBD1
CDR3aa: CAARRQGEVTGELFF
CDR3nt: TGTGCCGCCCGACGACAGGGGGAAGTCACCGGGGAGCTGTTTTTT

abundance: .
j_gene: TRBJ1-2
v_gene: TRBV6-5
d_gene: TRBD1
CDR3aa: CASSPGTDYGYTF
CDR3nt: TGTGCCAGCAGTCCCGGGACAGACTATGGCTACACCTTC

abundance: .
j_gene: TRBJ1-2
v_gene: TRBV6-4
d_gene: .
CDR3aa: CASSDSWGAGYTF
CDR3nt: TGTGCCAGCAGTGACTCGTGGGGCGCAGGCTACACCTTC

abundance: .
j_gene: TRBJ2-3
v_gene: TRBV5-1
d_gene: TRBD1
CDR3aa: CASSILRDRGTDTQYF
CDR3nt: TGCGCCAGCAGCATCCTCCGGGACAGGGGCACAGATACGCAGTATTTT